This passage covers 18 T cell receptor beta chains from one sample sequenced in a study of blood T cell repertoires in COVID-19. Here immunoSEQ multiplex PCR was the method, and the copy in TCRdb shows in-frame clones only, minus some. The sample lists 14,000 or so clones, 55% to 85% occurring once. The sample consisted of peripheral blood. Receptors originate from a man in his 70s with acute or convalescent COVID-19.

V gene TRBV14 combines with J gene TRBJ2-7; perhaps TRBD1 as D (6 bases). Germline V gives CDR1 SGHDN, CDR2 FVKESK. This CDR3 spans 13 amino acids. V was clipped by 1 base and J by 6 bases, with 10 bases between them. The CDR3 region is CASSQASQGEQYF. CDR3 sequence (DNA): TGTGCCAGCAGCCAAGCGTCACAGGGCGAGCAGTACTTC.

The rearrangement links TRBV6-2 or TRBV6-3 to TRBJ2-3, with 13 bases identical to TRBD2. Losses at the gene ends were 5 bases for V and 4 bases for J; bases not matched to a gene: 6. Germline-derived CDR1 and CDR2 are MNHEY and SVGEGT. This CDR3 has 16 residues. CDR3 coding DNA: TGTGCCAGCAGTCCAAGACTAGCGGGGGGCCCAGATACGCAGTATTTT. Amino acid sequence: CASSPRLAGGPDTQYF.

This chain joins TRBV6-5 and TRBJ1-5, with 7 bases that match TRBD1. Trimming cost V 2 bases and J 6 bases; bases outside gene matches: 7. Germline V gene data show CDR1 as MNHEY and CDR2 as SVGAGI. The CDR3 totals 15 residues. The CDR3 spells CASSYPTGVRQPQHF. DNA of the CDR3: TGTGCCAGCAGTTACCCAACAGGGGTCCGTCAGCCCCAGCATTTT.

This rearrangement joins TRBV29-1 to TRBJ1-2; D not resolved. The length of the CDR3 is 14 residues. Germline assignment: CDR1 SQVTM and CDR2 ANQGSEA. With 1 base removed from V and 8 bases from J, the gap between germline ends came to 17 bases. CDR3 residues: CSVEGRGQISGYTF. The CDR3 bases are TGCAGCGTTGAAGGGCGAGGGCAGATAAGCGGCTACACCTTC. The whole variable domain, filled in from reference TRBV29-1 and TRBJ1-2, reads SAVISQKPSRDICQRGTSLTIQCQVDSQVTMMFWYRQQPGQSLTLIATANQGSEATYESGFVIDKFPISRPNLTFSTLTVSNMSPEDSSIYLCSVEGRGQISGYTFGSGTRLTVV.

The chain recombines TRBV20-1 with TRBJ1-2; 9 bases align to TRBD1. The CDR3 loop spans 14 amino acids. Looked up from germline, CDR1 is DFQATT and CDR2 is SNEGSKA (reference sequence). Trimming took 5 bases from V and 4 from J; bases not matched to a gene: 8. The CDR3 reads CSARETGGTYGYTF. The CDR3 region has the DNA TGCAGTGCTCGTGAGACAGGGGGGACCTATGGCTACACCTTC.

The rearrangement joins TRBV5-1 to TRBJ2-1; TRBD2 aligns across 9 bases. The germline V gene has CDR1 SGHRS and CDR2 YFSETQ. This CDR3 spans 16 amino acids. After removal of 1 base from V and 6 bases from J, the junction contained 8 bases not matched to a gene. CDR3 DNA: TGCGCCAGCAGCTTGTCAGGTAGCGGGAGTTCCAATGAGCAGTTCTTC. This codes for CASSLSGSGSSNEQFF.

The chain recombines TRBV4-3 with TRBJ1-2; D unresolved. Germline V lookup: CDR1 LGHNA, CDR2 YSLEER. The CDR3 extends over 14 amino acids. V was pared by 3 bases and J by 7 bases, with 15 bases between. As DNA, the CDR3 is TGCGCCAGCAGCCAGATGCTAGGATCTAGTGGCTACACCTTC. Translation: CASSQMLGSSGYTF.

The chain recombines TRBV18 with TRBJ2-7; 8 bases line up with TRBD2. Germline CDR1 is KGHSH and CDR2 is LQKENI. The CDR3 extends over 14 amino acids. V dropped 2 bases and J dropped 7; count of bases not matched to a gene: 7. The CDR3: CASSPVGGDGEQYF. In nucleotides, the CDR3 is TGTGCCAGCTCACCAGTCGGGGGGGATGGTGAGCAGTACTTC.

V usage is TRBV19 and J usage is TRBJ2-1, with D tentatively TRBD2 (5 bases). The V and J ends lost 4 bases and 4 bases respectively, with 14 bases between them. The CDR3 extends over 15 amino acids. CDR1 is LNHDA and CDR2 is SQIVND in the germline V gene (reference sequence). This chain's CDR3 is CASSRADLLYNEQFF. The CDR3 DNA sequence: TGTGCCAGTAGTAGAGCGGACCTCCTTTACAATGAGCAGTTCTTC. Full variable domain (rest looked up from reference TRBV19 and TRBJ2-1): DGGITQSPKYLFRKEGQNVTLSCEQNLNHDAMYWYRQDPGQGLRLIYYSQIVNDFQKGDIAEGYSVSREKKESFPLTVTSAQKNPTAFYLCASSRADLLYNEQFFGPGTRLTVL.

This chain uses TRBV12-5 with TRBJ2-1, with D maybe TRBD2 (5 bases). The CDR3 is 14 amino acids. Germline CDR1 LGHNT, CDR2 FRNRAP. V dropped 1 base and J dropped 8 bases, with 12 bases sitting between them. CDR3 DNA sequence: TGTGCTAGTGGTTTGGGGACTCCTCCCTATGAGCAGTTCTTC. The encoded protein is CASGLGTPPYEQFF.

The rearrangement joins TRBV6-2 or TRBV6-3 to TRBJ1-5, with D unresolved. Looked up from germline, CDR1 is MNHEY and CDR2 is SVGEGT. Trimming left V 6 bases short and J 5 bases short, with 14 bases between. CDR3 length: 14 amino acids. The CDR3 protein is CASSPRERYQPQHF. For the CDR3, the DNA is TGTGCCAGCAGCCCCCGGGAACGGTATCAGCCCCAGCATTTT.

The chain is built from TRBV5-4 and TRBJ2-3, with 9 bases fitting TRBD2. The CDR3 runs to 13 residues. Germline V gives CDR1 SGHNT, CDR2 YYREEE (reference sequence). Unmatched junction bases numbered 3, after V lost 5 bases and J lost 5 bases. DNA for the CDR3: TGTGCCAGCAGTCTGACTAGCGGAGATACGCAGTATTTT. Translating it yields CASSLTSGDTQYF. The full variable domain, in which reference TRBV5-4 and TRBJ2-3 provide the parts outside the CDR3, is ETGVTQSPTHLIKTRGQQVTLRCSSQSGHNTVSWYQQALGQGPQFIFQYYREEENGRGNFPPRFSGLQFPNYSSELNVNALELDDSALYLCASSLTSGDTQYFGPGTRLTVL.

The chain is built from TRBV15 and TRBJ1-1; D remains ambiguous. The CDR3 sequence is 13 residues long. V lost 0 bases to trimming and J lost 1 base, with 3 bases between them. Germline V gene data show CDR1 as LNHNV and CDR2 as YYDKDF (reference sequence). The CDR3 sequence is CATSRERNTEAFF. In DNA, the CDR3 is TGTGCCACCAGCAGAGAGAGGAACACTGAAGCTTTCTTT.

This clone was counted only a few times. The genes are TRBV3-1 (or the pseudogene TRBV3-2) and TRBJ1-2, with D possibly matching TRBD1 (5 bases). The V end was cut by 3 bases, the J end by 5 bases, with 10 bases between. The CDR3 runs to 13 residues. CDR1 is LGHDT and CDR2 is YNNKEL in the germline V gene (reference sequence). This CDR3 is CASSQEGPYGYTF. CDR3 DNA: TGTGCCAGCAGCCAGGAGGGACCGTATGGCTACACCTTC.

The chain couples TRBV27 to TRBJ1-6; 10 nucleotides align to TRBD1. Germline loops: CDR1 MNHEY, CDR2 SMNVEV (reference sequence). The CDR3 covers 15 residues. Unmatched junction bases numbered 7, after V lost 5 bases and J lost 9 bases. DNA of the CDR3: TGTGCCAGCAGTCCGGAGACAGGGGGCAGTTCACCCCTCCACTTT. Translated, it gives CASSPETGGSSPLHF.

The chain employs TRBV4-2 and TRBJ2-3, with 10 bases that match TRBD2. V gave up 1 base and J gave up 0 bases; unmatched junction bases: 10. Germline V gene lookup returns CDR1 LGHNA and CDR2 YNFKEQ. The length of the CDR3 is 19 residues. CDR3 DNA sequence: TGTGCCAGCAGCCAAGCCGGGGGTAGGACTAGCGGAAGCACAGATACGCAGTATTTT. Protein: CASSQAGGRTSGSTDTQYF.

The chain joins TRBV24-1 to TRBJ2-1; TRBD1 is a possible D gene (5 bases). The CDR3 is made up of 16 amino acids. Trimming stripped 0 bases from V and 2 bases from J, with 10 bases between. Germline V CDR1 and CDR2: KGHDR, SFDVKD. CDR3 DNA: TGTGCCACCAGTGATTTGCCGAAGGGGACCTACAATGAGCAGTTCTTC. Translated: CATSDLPKGTYNEQFF.

This sequence joins TRBV19 and TRBJ1-5; TRBD1 matches 10 bases. With V trimmed by 9 bases and J by 2 bases, 10 bases remained unmatched. CDR3 length: 16 amino acids. CDR1 is LNHDA and CDR2 is SQIVND in the germline V gene (reference sequence). The CDR3 loop is CASTGQGLQGNQPQHF. CDR3 DNA sequence: TGTGCCAGCACGGGACAGGGGTTGCAAGGCAATCAGCCCCAGCATTTT.